This T cell receptor beta chain was captured by sequencing in a study of cytomegalovirus exposure and HLA in healthy donors. Study-wide results and limits: With high specificity and sensitivity, the classifier reportedly diagnosed cytomegalovirus status.

Germline lookup yields CDR1 SGHRS and CDR2 YFSETQ. The CDR3 covers 15 residues. V lost 1 base to trimming and J lost 0 bases, with 8 bases between them. Worth noting for this clone: Its specificity is not known.

Here immunoSEQ multiplex PCR was the method, and the copy in TCRdb shows in-frame clones only, minus some. Among 100,000 to 150,000 clones listed, more than 70% were seen once. The specimen was PBMCs. The source of this sequence is a man aged 25 to 45 in good health and CMV-seronegative. This sequence joins TRBV5-1 and TRBJ2-1; no reliable D call. CDR3 in DNA: TGCGCCAGCAGCTTGTTGGCTAGCTCCTACAATGAGCAGTTCTTC. It is translated as CASSLLASSYNEQFF.